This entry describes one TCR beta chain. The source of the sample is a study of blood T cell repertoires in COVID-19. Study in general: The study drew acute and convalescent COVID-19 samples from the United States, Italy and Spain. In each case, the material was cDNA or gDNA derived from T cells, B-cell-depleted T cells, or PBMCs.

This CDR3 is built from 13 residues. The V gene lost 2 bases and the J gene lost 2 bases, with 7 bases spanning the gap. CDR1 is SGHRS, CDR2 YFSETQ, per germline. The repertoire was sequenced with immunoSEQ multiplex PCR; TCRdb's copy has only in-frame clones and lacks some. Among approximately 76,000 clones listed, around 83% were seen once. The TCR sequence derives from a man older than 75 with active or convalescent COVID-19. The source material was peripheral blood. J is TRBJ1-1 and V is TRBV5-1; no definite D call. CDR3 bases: TGCGCCAGCAGCTTACAAAGAAACACTGAAGCTTTCTTT. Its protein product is CASSLQRNTEAFF. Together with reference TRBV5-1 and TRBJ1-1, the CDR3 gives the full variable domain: KAGVTQTPRYLIKTRGQQVTLSCSPISGHRSVSWYQQTPGQGLQFLFEYFSETQRNKGNFPGRFSGRQFSNSRSEMNVSTLELGDSALYLCASSLQRNTEAFFGQGTRLTVV.